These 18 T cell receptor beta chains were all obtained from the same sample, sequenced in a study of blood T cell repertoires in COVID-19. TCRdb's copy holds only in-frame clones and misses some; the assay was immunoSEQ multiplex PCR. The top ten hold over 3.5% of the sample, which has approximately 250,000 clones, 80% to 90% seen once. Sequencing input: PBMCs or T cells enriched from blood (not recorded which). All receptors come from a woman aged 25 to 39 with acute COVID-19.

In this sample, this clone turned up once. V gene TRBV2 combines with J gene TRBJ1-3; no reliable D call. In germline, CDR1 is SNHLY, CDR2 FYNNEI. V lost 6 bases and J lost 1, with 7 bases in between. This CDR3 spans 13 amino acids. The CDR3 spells CASRGESGNTIYF. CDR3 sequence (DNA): TGTGCCAGCAGGGGCGAATCTGGAAACACCATATATTTT. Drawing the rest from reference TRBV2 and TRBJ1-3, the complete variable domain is EPEVTQTPSHQVTQMGQEVILRCVPISNHLYFYWYRQILGQKVEFLVSFYNNEISEKSEIFDDQFSVERPDGSNFTLKIRSTKLEDSAMYFCASRGESGNTIYFGEGSWLTVV.

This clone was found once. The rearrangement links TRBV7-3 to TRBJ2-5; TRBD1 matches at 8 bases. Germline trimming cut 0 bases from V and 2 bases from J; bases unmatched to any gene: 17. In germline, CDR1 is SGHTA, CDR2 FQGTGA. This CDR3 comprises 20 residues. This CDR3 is CASSLTWLAPDRDVQETQYF. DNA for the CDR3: TGTGCCAGCAGCTTAACCTGGTTGGCGCCGGACAGGGACGTACAAGAGACCCAGTACTTC.

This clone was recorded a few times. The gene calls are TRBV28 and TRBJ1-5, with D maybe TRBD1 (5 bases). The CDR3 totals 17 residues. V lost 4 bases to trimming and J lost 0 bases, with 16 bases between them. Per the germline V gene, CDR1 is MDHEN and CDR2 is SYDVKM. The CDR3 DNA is TGTGCCAGCAGTTCGGTATGGGGGGTTTATAGCAATCAGCCCCAGCATTTT. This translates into CASSSVWGVYSNQPQHF.

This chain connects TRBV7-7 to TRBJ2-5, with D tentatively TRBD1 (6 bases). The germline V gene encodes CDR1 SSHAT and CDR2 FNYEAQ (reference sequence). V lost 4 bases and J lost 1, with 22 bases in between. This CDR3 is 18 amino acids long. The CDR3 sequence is CASSSHVERRGGQETQYF. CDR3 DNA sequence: TGTGCCAGCAGCTCCCACGTGGAGCGGAGAGGGGGCCAAGAGACCCAGTACTTC.

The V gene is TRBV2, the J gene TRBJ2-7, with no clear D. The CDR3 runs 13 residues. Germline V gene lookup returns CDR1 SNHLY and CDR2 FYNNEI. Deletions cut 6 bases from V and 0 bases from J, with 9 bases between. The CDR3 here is CASRIVNSYEQYF. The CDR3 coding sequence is TGTGCCAGCAGAATAGTTAACTCCTACGAGCAGTACTTC.

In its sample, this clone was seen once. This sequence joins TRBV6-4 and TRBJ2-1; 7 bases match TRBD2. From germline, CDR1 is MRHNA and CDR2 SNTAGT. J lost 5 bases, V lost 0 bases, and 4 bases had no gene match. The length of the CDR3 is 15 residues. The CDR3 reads CASSDSGEGHNEQFF. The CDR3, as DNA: TGTGCCAGCAGTGACTCCGGGGAGGGCCACAATGAGCAGTTCTTC.

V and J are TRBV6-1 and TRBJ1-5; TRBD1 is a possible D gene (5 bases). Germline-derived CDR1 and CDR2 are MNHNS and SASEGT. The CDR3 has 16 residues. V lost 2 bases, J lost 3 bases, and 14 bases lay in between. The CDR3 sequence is CASSEFTRAHNQPQHF. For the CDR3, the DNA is TGTGCCAGCAGTGAATTTACCAGGGCCCACAATCAGCCCCAGCATTTT.

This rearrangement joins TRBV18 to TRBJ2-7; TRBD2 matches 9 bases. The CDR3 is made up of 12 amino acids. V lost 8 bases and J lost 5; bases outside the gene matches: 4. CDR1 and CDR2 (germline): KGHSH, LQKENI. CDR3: CASKGTSNEQYF. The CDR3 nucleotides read TGTGCCAGCAAGGGGACTAGCAACGAGCAGTACTTC.

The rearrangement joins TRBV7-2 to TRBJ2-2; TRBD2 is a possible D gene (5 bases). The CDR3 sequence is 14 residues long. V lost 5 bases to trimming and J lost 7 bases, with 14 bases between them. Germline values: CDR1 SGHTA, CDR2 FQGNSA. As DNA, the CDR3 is TGTGCCAGCAGCCCATTTGAGGGAGACGGGGAGCTGTTTTTT. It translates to CASSPFEGDGELFF.

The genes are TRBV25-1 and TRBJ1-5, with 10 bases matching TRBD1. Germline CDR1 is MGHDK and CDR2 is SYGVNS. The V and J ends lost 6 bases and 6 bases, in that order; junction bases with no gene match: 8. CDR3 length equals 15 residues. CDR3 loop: CASSAGTGESQPQHF. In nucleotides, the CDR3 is TGTGCCAGCAGCGCAGGGACAGGGGAAAGTCAGCCCCAGCATTTT.

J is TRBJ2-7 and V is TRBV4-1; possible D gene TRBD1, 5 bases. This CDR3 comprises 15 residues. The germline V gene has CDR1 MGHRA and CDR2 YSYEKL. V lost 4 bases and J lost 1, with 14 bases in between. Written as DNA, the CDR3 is TGCGCCAGCAGCCCTATAAATCAGGGATCCTACGAGCAGTACTTC. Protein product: CASSPINQGSYEQYF.

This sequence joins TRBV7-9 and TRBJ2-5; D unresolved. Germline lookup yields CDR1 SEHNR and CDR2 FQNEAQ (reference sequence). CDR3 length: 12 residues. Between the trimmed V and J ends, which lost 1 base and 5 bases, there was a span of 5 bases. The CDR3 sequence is CASSLDGETQYF. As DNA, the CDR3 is TGTGCCAGCAGCTTAGACGGGGAGACCCAGTACTTC.

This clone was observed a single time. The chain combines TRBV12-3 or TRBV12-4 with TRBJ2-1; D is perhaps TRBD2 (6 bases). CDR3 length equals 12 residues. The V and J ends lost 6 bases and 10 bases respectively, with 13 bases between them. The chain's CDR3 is CASRTTGREQFF. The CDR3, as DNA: TGTGCCAGCAGAACCACGGGGAGGGAGCAGTTCTTC.

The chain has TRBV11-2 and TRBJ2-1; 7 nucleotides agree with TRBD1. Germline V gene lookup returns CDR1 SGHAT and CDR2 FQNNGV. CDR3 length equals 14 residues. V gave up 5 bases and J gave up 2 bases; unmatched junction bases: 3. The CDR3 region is CASSRGGAYNEQFF. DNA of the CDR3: TGTGCCAGCAGCAGAGGGGGCGCCTACAATGAGCAGTTCTTC.

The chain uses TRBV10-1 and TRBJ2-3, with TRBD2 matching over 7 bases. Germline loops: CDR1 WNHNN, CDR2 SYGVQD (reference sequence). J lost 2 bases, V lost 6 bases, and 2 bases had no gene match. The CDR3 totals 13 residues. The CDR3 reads CASRGDYTDTQYF. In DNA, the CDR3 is TGCGCCAGCAGGGGGGACTACACAGATACGCAGTATTTT.

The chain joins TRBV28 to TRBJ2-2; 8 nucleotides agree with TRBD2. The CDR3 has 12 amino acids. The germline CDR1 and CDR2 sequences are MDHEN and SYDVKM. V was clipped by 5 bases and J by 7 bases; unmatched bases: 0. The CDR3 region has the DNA TGTGCCAGCAGTGGGACTAGCGGGGAGCTGTTTTTT. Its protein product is CASSGTSGELFF.

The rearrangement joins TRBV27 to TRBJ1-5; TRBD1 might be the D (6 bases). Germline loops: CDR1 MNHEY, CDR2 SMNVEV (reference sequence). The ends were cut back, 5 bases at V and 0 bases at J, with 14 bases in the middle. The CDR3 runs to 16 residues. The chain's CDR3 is CASSPYREHSNQPQHF. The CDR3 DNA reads TGTGCCAGCAGTCCCTACAGGGAGCATAGCAATCAGCCCCAGCATTTT.

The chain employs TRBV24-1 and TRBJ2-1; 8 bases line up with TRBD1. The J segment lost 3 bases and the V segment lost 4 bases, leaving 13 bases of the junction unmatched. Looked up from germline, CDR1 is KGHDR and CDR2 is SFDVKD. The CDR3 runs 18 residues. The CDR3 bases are TGTGCCACCAGTGACCCAGCAAAGGACAGGGATCACTACAATGAGCAGTTCTTC. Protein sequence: CATSDPAKDRDHYNEQFF.